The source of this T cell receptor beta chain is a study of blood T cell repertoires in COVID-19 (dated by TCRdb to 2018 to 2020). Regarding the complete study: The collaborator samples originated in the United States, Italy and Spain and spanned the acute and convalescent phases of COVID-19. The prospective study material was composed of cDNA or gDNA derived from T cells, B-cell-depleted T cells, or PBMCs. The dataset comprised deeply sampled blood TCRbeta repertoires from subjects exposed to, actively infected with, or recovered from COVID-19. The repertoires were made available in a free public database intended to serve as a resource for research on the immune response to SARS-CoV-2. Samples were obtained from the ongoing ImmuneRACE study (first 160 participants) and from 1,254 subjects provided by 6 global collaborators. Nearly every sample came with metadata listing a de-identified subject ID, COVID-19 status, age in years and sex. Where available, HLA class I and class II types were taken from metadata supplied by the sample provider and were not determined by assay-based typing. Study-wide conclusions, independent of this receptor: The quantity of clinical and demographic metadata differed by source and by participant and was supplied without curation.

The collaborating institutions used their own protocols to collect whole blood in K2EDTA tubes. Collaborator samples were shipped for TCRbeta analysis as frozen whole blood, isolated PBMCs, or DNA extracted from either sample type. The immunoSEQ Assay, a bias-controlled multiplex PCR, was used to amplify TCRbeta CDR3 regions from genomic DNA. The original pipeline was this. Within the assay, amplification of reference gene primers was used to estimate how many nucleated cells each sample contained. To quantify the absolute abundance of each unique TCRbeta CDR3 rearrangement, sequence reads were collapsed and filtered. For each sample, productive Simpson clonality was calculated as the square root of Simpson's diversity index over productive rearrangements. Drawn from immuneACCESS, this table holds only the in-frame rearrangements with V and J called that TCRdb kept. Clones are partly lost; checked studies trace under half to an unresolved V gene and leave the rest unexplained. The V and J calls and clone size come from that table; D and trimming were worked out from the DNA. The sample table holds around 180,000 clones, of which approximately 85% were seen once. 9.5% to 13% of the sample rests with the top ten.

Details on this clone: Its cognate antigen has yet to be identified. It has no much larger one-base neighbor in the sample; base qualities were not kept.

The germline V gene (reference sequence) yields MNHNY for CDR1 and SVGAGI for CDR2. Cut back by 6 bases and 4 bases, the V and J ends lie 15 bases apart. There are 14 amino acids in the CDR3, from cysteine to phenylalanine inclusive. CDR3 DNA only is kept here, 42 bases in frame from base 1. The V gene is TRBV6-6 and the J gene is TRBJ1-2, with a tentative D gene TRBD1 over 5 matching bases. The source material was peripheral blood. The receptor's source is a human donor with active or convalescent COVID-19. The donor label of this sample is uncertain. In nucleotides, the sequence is TGTGCCAGCAGCCCCCGGGCGGGGCCCTATGGCTACACCTTC. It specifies CASSPRAGPYGYTF.